The 23 T cell receptor beta chains below all came from one sample that was sequenced in a study of T cell changes during pregnancy in multiple sclerosis. TCRdb's copy holds only in-frame clones and misses some; the assay was immunoSEQ multiplex PCR. The repertoire holds 55,000 to 80,000 clones, roughly 90% seen once, with roughly 9.5% in the top ten. Here the sequenced sample was peripheral blood, taken after pregnancy. The receptors originated from a female donor in good health, enrolled as a control in a pregnancy study.

J is TRBJ2-5 and V is TRBV29-1; 7 nucleotides agree with TRBD1. Trimming removed 5 bases from V and 1 base from J; junction bases left unmatched: 4. The CDR3 runs to 13 residues. Per the germline V gene, CDR1 is SQVTM and CDR2 is ANQGSEA. The CDR3 region is CSVPRDSQETQYF. The CDR3 coding sequence is TGCAGCGTTCCCCGGGACAGCCAAGAGACCCAGTACTTC.

The chain joins TRBV30 to TRBJ2-6, with 15 bases identical to TRBD2. Germline CDR1 is GTSNPN and CDR2 is SVGIG (reference sequence). The CDR3 has 20 amino acids. The trim removed 0 bases at V and 4 bases at J, leaving 10 bases unmatched. CDR3 DNA: TGTGCCTGGAGTGTTACCCGGACTAGCGGGGGGGCTTCAGGGGCCAACGTCCTGACTTTC. Translation gives CAWSVTRTSGGASGANVLTF.

This clone was seen a handful of times. This chain uses TRBV10-3 with TRBJ2-1; TRBD2 matches 7 bases. The V gene end was trimmed by 4 bases and the J gene end by 4 bases; junction bases not matched to a gene: 19. The V gene's germline CDR1 is ENHRY and CDR2 SYGVKD. There are 19 residues in the CDR3. CDR3 residues: CAISGPPGQRGDAYNEQFF. The CDR3, as DNA: TGTGCCATCAGTGGACCCCCAGGCCAGCGGGGCGATGCGTACAATGAGCAGTTCTTC.

The chain employs TRBV12-5 and TRBJ1-1; D remains ambiguous. Trimming stripped 1 base from V and 0 bases from J, with 12 bases between. Looked up from germline, CDR1 is LGHNT and CDR2 is FRNRAP. The CDR3 spans 16 residues. The CDR3 DNA reads TGTGCTAGTGGTTTGGGCAGACTGAGCTTGAACACTGAAGCTTTCTTT. This sequence encodes CASGLGRLSLNTEAFF.

The chain joins TRBV27 to TRBJ2-7; D not certain. Germline V gives CDR1 MNHEY, CDR2 SMNVEV (reference sequence). The V end was cut by 5 bases, the J end by 3 bases, with 11 bases between. The CDR3 totals 13 residues. In nucleotides, the CDR3 is TGTGCCAGCAGTCCAACAGAACTCTACGAGCAGTACTTC. Residues: CASSPTELYEQYF.

V gene TRBV10-3 combines with J gene TRBJ2-5; 7 nucleotides match TRBD1. The germline CDR1 and CDR2 sequences are ENHRY and SYGVKD. The trim removed 0 bases at V and 7 bases at J, leaving 11 bases unmatched. The CDR3 is 16 amino acids. Here the CDR3 reads CAISESTGLGEGTQYF. The DNA for the CDR3 is TGTGCCATCAGTGAGTCGACAGGGCTCGGAGAGGGGACCCAGTACTTC.

V usage is TRBV6-6 and J usage is TRBJ1-2, with D possibly TRBD1 on 6 matching bases. With 0 bases removed from V and 4 bases from J, the gap between germline ends came to 9 bases. CDR3 size: 14 residues. Germline CDR1 MNHNY, CDR2 SVGAGI (reference sequence). The CDR3 nucleotides read TGTGCCAGCAGTTACTCGGCGGACAGCTATGGCTACACCTTC. Protein product: CASSYSADSYGYTF.

The gene calls are TRBV6-6 and TRBJ1-4; D possibly corresponds to TRBD1 (5 bases). The CDR3 consists of 14 residues. Germline-derived CDR1 and CDR2 are MNHNY and SVGAGI (reference sequence). V was pared by 7 bases and J by 6 bases, with 15 bases between. The CDR3 is CASTRGGNDEKLFF. CDR3 nucleotides: TGTGCCAGCACCCGCGGGGGTAACGATGAAAAACTGTTTTTT.

The rearrangement joins TRBV6-5 to TRBJ2-3; 13 bases match TRBD2. Germline CDR1 and CDR2: MNHEY and SVGAGI. The ends lost 6 bases at V and 4 bases at J; junction bases unmatched: 4. This CDR3 contains 15 residues. The CDR3: CASSPTSGGADTQYF. The CDR3 DNA is TGTGCCAGCAGCCCAACTAGCGGGGGGGCAGATACGCAGTATTTT.

V and J are TRBV19 and TRBJ1-2; 7 bases agree with TRBD1. This CDR3 has 13 residues. The V gene's germline CDR1 is LNHDA and CDR2 SQIVND (reference sequence). V lost 11 bases, J lost 6 bases, and 12 bases stayed unmatched. CDR3 coding DNA: TGTGCCTCCATCCGGACAGGATACGATGGCTACACCTTC. Its translation: CASIRTGYDGYTF.

This clone was found a few times. This sequence joins TRBV28 and TRBJ2-7; D gene uncertain. Germline assignment: CDR1 MDHEN and CDR2 SYDVKM. With 6 bases removed from V and 4 bases from J, the gap between germline ends came to 10 bases. This CDR3 is built from 12 residues. The CDR3 bases are TGTGCCAGCAGAGAAGACGGGTACGAGCAGTACTTC. Encoded protein: CASREDGYEQYF.

The chain is built from TRBV15 and TRBJ2-7, with 12 bases identical to TRBD2. The germline gives CDR1 LNHNV, CDR2 YYDKDF (reference sequence). This CDR3 region has 17 residues. J was trimmed by 2 bases and V by 3 bases; bases with no gene match: 8. DNA for the CDR3: TGTGCCACCAGCAGGTTGTCCTCTAGCGGGAGGGCCTACGAGCAGTACTTC. This sequence encodes CATSRLSSSGRAYEQYF.

The V gene is TRBV12-2, the J gene TRBJ1-2; TRBD1, as called in the table, went unchecked against the DNA. TRBV12-2 is an annotated pseudogene. The CDR3 is made up of 16 amino acids. CDR3 bases: TGTGCAAGTCGCTTAGCGCCCCGGACAGTAGACTATGGCTACACCTTC. Amino acids: CASRLAPRTVDYGYTF.

The V and J genes are TRBV5-1 and TRBJ2-2, with TRBD2 as a possible D gene (6 bases). Germline V gene data show CDR1 as SGHRS and CDR2 as YFSETQ. This CDR3 spans 13 amino acids. V was trimmed by 5 bases and J by 1 base, leaving 6 bases between them. CDR3 protein: CASREGNTGELFF. The CDR3 bases are TGCGCCAGCAGGGAGGGGAACACCGGGGAGCTGTTTTTT.

The chain combines TRBV2 with TRBJ2-5; D might be TRBD1 (6 bases). CDR3 length: 14 residues. Trimming removed 2 bases at V and 1 base at J, with 8 bases between. CDR1 is SNHLY and CDR2 is FYNNEI in the germline V gene. The CDR3 coding sequence is TGTGCCAGCAGTGAAAGGACAGTCCAAGAGACCCAGTACTTC. Residues: CASSERTVQETQYF.

This clone has just one count. V and J are TRBV5-1 and TRBJ2-2; D not certain. The CDR3 length is 13 residues. The ends were cut back, 5 bases at V and 1 base at J, with 6 bases in the middle. Germline V gene lookup returns CDR1 SGHRS and CDR2 YFSETQ. The DNA of the CDR3 is TGCGCCAGCAGAGTAGAGAACACCGGGGAGCTGTTTTTT. Encoded protein: CASRVENTGELFF.

CDR3 bases: TGTGCCAGTACCATTCCGGGACAGGGGGCCCCTGGGGCCAACGTCCTGACTTTC. Translated, it gives CASTIPGQGAPGANVLTF. The chain couples TRBV19 to TRBJ2-6, with TRBD1 matching over 12 bases. CDR1 and CDR2 (germline): LNHDA, SQIVND (reference sequence). J lost 2 bases, V lost 7 bases, and 9 bases had no gene match. The CDR3 runs to 18 residues.

This clone was counted a single time. V is TRBV6-6 and J is TRBJ2-3; D gene unclear. V lost 7 bases and J lost 0, with 8 bases in between. This CDR3 contains 13 residues. Germline-derived CDR1 and CDR2 are MNHNY and SVGAGI (reference sequence). The DNA of the CDR3 is TGTGCCAGCAAATGGGCTAGCACAGATACGCAGTATTTT. The encoded protein is CASKWASTDTQYF.

V is TRBV27 and J is TRBJ1-1, with TRBD1 identical over 10 bases. V dropped 8 bases and J dropped 7; count of bases not matched to a gene: 4. The CDR3 runs 12 residues. Looked up from germline, CDR1 is MNHEY and CDR2 is SMNVEV (reference sequence). The CDR3 DNA sequence: TGTGCCAGCCGACAGGGGGCGGGTGAAGCTTTCTTT. It specifies CASRQGAGEAFF.

Only a few counts were recorded for this clone. The CDR3 here is CAWKRSSLNTEAFF. CDR3 in DNA: TGTGCCTGGAAACGGTCGAGCTTGAACACTGAAGCTTTCTTT. J is TRBJ1-1 and V is TRBV30; D is uncertain. The CDR3 totals 14 residues. Trimming stripped 4 bases from V and 0 bases from J, with 12 bases between. Germline V gene sequence: CDR1 GTSNPN, CDR2 SVGIG (reference sequence). Using reference TRBV30 and TRBJ1-1 for the parts outside the CDR3, the full variable domain is SQTIHQWPATLVQPVGSPLSLECTVEGTSNPNLYWYRQAAGRGLQLLFYSVGIGQISSEVPQNLSASRPQDRQFILSSKKLLLSDSGFYLCAWKRSSLNTEAFFGQGTRLTVV.

This clone was seen only once. The chain links TRBV30 to TRBJ2-5, with a weak D call TRBD2 (5 bases). The CDR3 has 14 amino acids. The V end was cut by 0 bases, the J end by 4 bases, with 12 bases between. CDR1 and CDR2 from the germline V gene are GTSNPN and SVGIG (reference sequence). Written as DNA, the CDR3 is TGTGCCTGGAGTGTAGGGTCGGGGTTAGAGACCCAGTACTTC. It codes for CAWSVGSGLETQYF. Complete variable domain (other parts from reference TRBV30 and TRBJ2-5): SQTIHQWPATLVQPVGSPLSLECTVEGTSNPNLYWYRQAAGRGLQLLFYSVGIGQISSEVPQNLSASRPQDRQFILSSKKLLLSDSGFYLCAWSVGSGLETQYFGPGTRLLVL.

The chain combines TRBV7-2 with TRBJ1-1; D is perhaps TRBD1 (6 bases). The CDR3 length is 14 residues. V dropped 5 bases and J dropped 0 bases, with 10 bases sitting between them. The germline gives CDR1 SGHTA, CDR2 FQGNSA. The CDR3: CASSRQALNTEAFF. CDR3 nucleotides: TGTGCCAGCAGCCGACAGGCGCTGAACACTGAAGCTTTCTTT.

The rearrangement joins TRBV27 to TRBJ1-2; 7 positions agree with TRBD1. This CDR3 spans 19 amino acids. The V gene's germline CDR1 is MNHEY and CDR2 SMNVEV (reference sequence). V lost 6 bases, J lost 0 bases, and 19 bases stayed unmatched. The CDR3 nucleotides are TGTGCCAGCAGACCCTCCCCAGGGGGGCTGACCATCACTAACTATGGCTACACCTTC. Protein: CASRPSPGGLTITNYGYTF.